The clone carrying this T cell receptor (beta chain) appeared once. The data originate from a study of blood T cells in healthy people across ages. A sample-barcoded 5' primer and a J-beta primer mix were used in a second PCR of roughly 7 to 12 cycles. TCRdb redid the calling of the 5' RACE reads with MiXCR, one entry per CDR3 protein. The table includes some 1.5 million distinct CDR3 sequences, 28% detected once. The sequenced material came from blood. This clonotype originated in a woman between 25 and 40 years old in good health.

The CDR3 spells CASSVEEGKQFF. As DNA, the CDR3 is TGTGCCAGCAGCGTAGAAGAGGGGAAACAGTTCTTC. This chain uses TRBV9 with TRBJ2-1; the D call may be TRBD1 or TRBD2 (5 bases each). The germline CDR1 and CDR2 sequences are SGDLS and YYNGEE. Trimming took off 0 bases at V and 13 bases at J, with 11 bases between the two ends. CDR3 length: 12 residues.